This TCR beta chain derives from a study of tumor and adjacent non-tumor tissue in lung cancer. For this clonotype: It is likely a read error, because the conserved phenylalanine at the end of the CDR3 is missing.

TCRbeta libraries were built with three rounds of nested PCR, modified from ARM-PCR. TCRdb reprocessed the multiplex PCR reads with MiXCR, giving one entry per CDR3 protein. Of roughly 120,000 distinct CDR3 sequences in the sample, roughly 75% were seen once. The template was RNA from unsorted bulk tissue. The sequenced sample consisted of lung tumor tissue. The sequence was obtained from a woman aged 55-69 years with non-small cell lung cancer.

CDR3 nucleotides: TGTGCCAGCAGCTGGGGGGGCAGAAAGACCGGGGAGCTGTTTCTT. It yields the protein CASSWGGRKTGELFL. V and J are TRBV11-3 and TRBJ2-2, with a possible D match to TRBD2 (7 bases). V was clipped by 4 bases and J by 5 bases, with 14 bases between them. Germline-derived CDR1 and CDR2 are SGHNT and YENEEA. The CDR3 spans 15 residues.